This passage covers 21 T cell receptor beta chains from one sample sequenced in a study of T cells in Graves' hyperthyroidism and ophthalmopathy. RNA transcripts provided the source from which TCR beta CDR3 regions were amplified. TCR CDR3 regions were first amplified by RT-PCR with HTBI primers. TCRdb processed the multiplex PCR reads anew with MiXCR; each CDR3 protein has one entry. The sample holds 300,000 or so distinct CDR3 sequences, about 21% seen once. Specimen: blood. The receptors derive from a woman aged 50 to 60 with Graves' hyperthyroidism.

The V call is TRBV30, the J call TRBJ1-3; no definite D call. The V gene lost 3 bases and the J gene lost 9 bases, with 15 bases spanning the gap. The CDR3 sequence is 13 residues long. From germline, CDR1 is GTSNPN and CDR2 SVGIG (reference sequence). CDR3 bases: TGTGCCTGGAGGGGCAGTGGATTTCGCACCATATATTTT. This gives the protein CAWRGSGFRTIYF.

This clonotype has ten or more counts. The chain joins TRBV28 to TRBJ2-5; 10 positions match TRBD1. Germline lookup yields CDR1 MDHEN and CDR2 SYDVKM. This CDR3 contains 14 residues. V lost 4 bases to trimming and J lost 5 bases; unmatched junction nucleotides: 4. The CDR3 spells CASSWTGGDETQYF. CDR3 coding DNA: TGTGCCAGCAGTTGGACAGGGGGTGATGAGACCCAGTACTTC.

This clonotype was detected many times. The V and J genes are TRBV6-5 and TRBJ2-1; no firm D call. The CDR3 runs 11 residues. From germline, CDR1 is MNHEY and CDR2 SVGAGI. V lost 2 bases, J lost 8 bases, and 4 bases lay in between. The CDR3 sequence is CASSYGHEQFF. The CDR3 bases are TGTGCCAGCAGTTACGGTCATGAGCAGTTCTTC.

This clonotype was seen ten or more times. V is TRBV12-3 or TRBV12-4 and J is TRBJ1-1, with a tentative D call TRBD1 (6 bases). This CDR3 contains 14 residues. V lost 5 bases, J lost 4 bases, and 14 bases lay in between. CDR3 protein: CASSPQGFGTEAFF. The CDR3 DNA follows: TGTGCCAGCAGTCCCCAGGGGTTTGGCACTGAAGCTTTCTTT.

This clonotype was observed at least ten times. The chain couples TRBV6-1 to TRBJ1-1; D possibly corresponds to TRBD1 (5 bases). Trimming shortened V by 4 bases and J by 0 bases, and 9 bases separated the two germline ends. Germline loops: CDR1 MNHNS, CDR2 SASEGT. The CDR3 totals 14 residues. CDR3 amino acids: CASSVVGVNTEAFF. CDR3 sequence (DNA): TGTGCCAGCAGTGTCGTGGGGGTGAACACTGAAGCTTTCTTT.

This clonotype was counted between two and nine times. A much larger clone is a single base away; this may be a read error. This chain uses TRBV3-1 with TRBJ1-5; D is possibly TRBD1 (5 bases). Trimming shortened V by 1 base and J by 5 bases, and 15 bases separated the two germline ends. Looked up from germline, CDR1 is LGHDT and CDR2 is YNNKEL (reference sequence). The CDR3 sequence is 16 residues long. The CDR3 nucleotides are TGTGCCAGCAGCCAAGCGGGGGGGACGGGCGATCAGCCCCAGCATTTT. Translated: CASSQAGGTGDQPQHF.

Concerning this clonotype itself: This sequence may be a read error, since a much larger clone differs from it by one base. The CDR3 here is CASSQDLWTVAGELFF. CDR3 DNA: TGTGCCAGCAGCCAAGATCTATGGACAGTCGCCGGGGAGCTGTTTTTT. The genes are TRBV3-1 and TRBJ2-2; D possibly corresponds to TRBD1 (6 bases). CDR3 length equals 16 residues. Germline CDR1 and CDR2: LGHDT and YNNKEL (reference sequence). V was cut by 0 bases and J by 6 bases, with 14 bases left in between.

This CDR3 reads CASRDRGLETQYF. The CDR3, as DNA: TGTGCCAGTCGAGACAGGGGGCTGGAGACCCAGTACTTC. The chain recombines TRBV6-1 with TRBJ2-5; 10 bases are a match to TRBD1. The CDR3 loop spans 13 amino acids. CDR1 is MNHNS, CDR2 SASEGT, per germline. V lost 9 bases, J lost 5 bases, and 6 bases stayed unmatched.

The chain couples TRBV2 to TRBJ2-1; 15 bases are a match to TRBD2. The V gene end was trimmed by 6 bases and the J gene end by 8 bases; junction bases not matched to a gene: 20. Per the germline V gene, CDR1 is SNHLY and CDR2 is FYNNEI. The CDR3 runs to 20 residues. The CDR3 DNA reads as TGTGCCAGCAGGCCGGGACTAGCGGGAGGCTTCGGGAAGGGTGACGATGAGCAGTTCTTC. Residues: CASRPGLAGGFGKGDDEQFF.

The V and J genes are TRBV20-1 and TRBJ1-5; no clear D gene. The length of the CDR3 is 12 residues. Germline V gene lookup returns CDR1 DFQATT and CDR2 SNEGSKA (reference sequence). The V end lost 1 base, the J end lost 8 bases, and 9 bases lay between the germline ends. CDR3 in amino acids: CSARGAGEPQHF. Written as DNA, the CDR3 is TGCAGTGCTAGAGGGGCCGGGGAGCCCCAGCATTTT.

This clonotype was counted at least ten times. The rearrangement joins TRBV13 to TRBJ2-3; 8 nucleotides match TRBD2. Germline V gives CDR1 PRHDT, CDR2 FYEKMQ (reference sequence). The CDR3 is 15 residues long. V lost 10 bases to trimming and J lost 1 base; unmatched junction nucleotides: 10. The DNA of the CDR3 is TGTGCCACCACCTCTTCGCGGGAGGGCACAGATACGCAGTATTTT. Protein product: CATTSSREGTDTQYF.

This clonotype has ten or more counts. V is TRBV28 and J is TRBJ2-7; TRBD2 matches at 9 bases. CDR1 and CDR2 from the germline V gene are MDHEN and SYDVKM. The CDR3 loop spans 16 amino acids. Trimming cost V 6 bases and J 2 bases; bases outside gene matches: 11. CDR3 region: CASSAASGEATYEQYF. The CDR3 region has the DNA TGTGCCAGCAGCGCGGCTAGCGGGGAAGCCACCTACGAGCAGTACTTC.

This clonotype has only a few counts. This chain joins TRBV29-1 and TRBJ2-3; 7 bases are shared with TRBD2. The CDR3 totals 15 residues. The J segment lost 5 bases and the V segment lost 8 bases, leaving 16 bases of the junction unmatched. Germline loops: CDR1 SQVTM, CDR2 ANQGSEA. The CDR3 DNA reads TGCAGCACCCGGCAGCTAGCGGTGGAGGGAGATACGCAGTATTTT. It specifies CSTRQLAVEGDTQYF.

This sequence joins TRBV20-1 and TRBJ2-3; 10 bases align to TRBD1. The CDR3 has 14 amino acids. The V segment lost 6 bases and the J segment 2 bases; nucleotides outside the gene matches: 5. Germline values: CDR1 DFQATT, CDR2 SNEGSKA (reference sequence). DNA of the CDR3: TGCAGTGCAACGACAGGGGGCATCACAGATACGCAGTATTTT. This codes for CSATTGGITDTQYF.

V and J are TRBV6-9 and TRBJ2-4; D is undetermined. V lost 4 bases, J lost 7 bases, and 5 bases lay in between. This CDR3 contains 11 residues. CDR1 MNHGY and CDR2 SVAAGI come from the germline V gene. The CDR3 loop is CASSLNNIQYF. CDR3 nucleotide sequence: TGTGCCAGCAGTTTGAATAACATTCAGTACTTC.

This clonotype has ten or more counts. The chain joins TRBV7-9 to TRBJ2-7, with 10 bases fitting TRBD2. Trimming took 5 bases from V and 6 from J; bases not matched to a gene: 4. The CDR3 contains 13 residues. CDR1 and CDR2 (germline): SEHNR, FQNEAQ (reference sequence). The CDR3 DNA reads TGTGCCAGCAGCAGACGGACTAGCGGCGAGCAGTACTTC. Its protein product is CASSRRTSGEQYF.

This clonotype was observed a few times. V gene TRBV20-1 combines with J gene TRBJ2-7, with TRBD1 identical over 8 bases. Germline V gene sequence: CDR1 DFQATT, CDR2 SNEGSKA (reference sequence). The CDR3 has 14 amino acids. V lost 0 bases and J lost 4; bases outside the gene matches: 5. Written as DNA, the CDR3 is TGCAGTGCTAGAGAACCAGGGGGCGCATACGAGCAGTACTTC. Translating it yields CSAREPGGAYEQYF.

This sequence joins TRBV20-1 and TRBJ2-7, with D unclear. Germline CDR1 DFQATT, CDR2 SNEGSKA (reference sequence). The CDR3 loop spans 15 amino acids. V gave up 3 bases and J gave up 0 bases, with 15 bases separating them. The CDR3 reads CSARDDLLSSYEQYF. CDR3 DNA: TGCAGTGCTAGGGATGACTTGCTTAGCTCCTACGAGCAGTACTTC.

In its sample, this clonotype was seen many times. The chain has TRBV7-3 and TRBJ1-1; no definite D call. This CDR3 is 15 amino acids long. Germline V gene data show CDR1 as SGHTA and CDR2 as FQGTGA. Trimming took off 0 bases at V and 1 base at J, with 9 bases between the two ends. CDR3 in DNA: TGTGCCAGCAGCTTAACCGGGCCCAAGAACACTGAAGCTTTCTTT. Translated: CASSLTGPKNTEAFF.

This clonotype was observed at least ten times. V and J are TRBV12-3 or TRBV12-4 and TRBJ2-2; tentative D call: TRBD2 (5 bases). V lost 3 bases to trimming and J lost 1 base, with 9 bases between them. The CDR3 is made up of 15 amino acids. The CDR3 region has the DNA TGTGCCAGCAGTTTGGTTCGGGGGAACACCGGGGAGCTGTTTTTT. Its translation is CASSLVRGNTGELFF.

There are a few counts of this clonotype. V and J are TRBV10-3 and TRBJ2-7; 11 nucleotides match TRBD1. The trim removed 6 bases at V and 5 bases at J, leaving 3 bases unmatched. The CDR3 extends over 13 amino acids. Germline V gene lookup returns CDR1 ENHRY and CDR2 SYGVKD. The CDR3 DNA reads as TGTGCCATCAGGGACAGGGGGCTTGACGAGCAGTACTTC. Amino acid sequence: CAIRDRGLDEQYF.